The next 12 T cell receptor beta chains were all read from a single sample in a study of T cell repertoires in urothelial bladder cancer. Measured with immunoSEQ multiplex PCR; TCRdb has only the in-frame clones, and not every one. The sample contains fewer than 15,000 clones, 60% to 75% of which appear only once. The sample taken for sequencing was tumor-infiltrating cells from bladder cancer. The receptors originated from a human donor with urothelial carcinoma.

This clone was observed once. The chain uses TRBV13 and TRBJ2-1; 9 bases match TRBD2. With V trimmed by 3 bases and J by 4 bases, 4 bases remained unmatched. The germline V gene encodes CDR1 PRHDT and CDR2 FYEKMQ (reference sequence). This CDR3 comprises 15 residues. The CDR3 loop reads CASSFRLAGYNEQFF. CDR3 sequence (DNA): TGTGCCAGCAGCTTTCGCCTAGCGGGGTACAATGAGCAGTTCTTC. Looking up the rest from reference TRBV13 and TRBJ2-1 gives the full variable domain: AAGVIQSPRHLIKEKRETATLKCYPIPRHDTVYWYQQGPGQDPQFLISFYEKMQSDKGSIPDRFSAQQFSDYHSELNMSSLELGDSALYFCASSFRLAGYNEQFFGPGTRLTVL.

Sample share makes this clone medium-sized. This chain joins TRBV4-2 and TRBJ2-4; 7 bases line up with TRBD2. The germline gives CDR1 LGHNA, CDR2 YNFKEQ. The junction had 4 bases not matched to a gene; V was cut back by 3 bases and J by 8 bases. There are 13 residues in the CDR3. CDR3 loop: CASSQRLADIQYF. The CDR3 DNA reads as TGTGCCAGCAGCCAGCGACTAGCAGACATTCAGTACTTC.

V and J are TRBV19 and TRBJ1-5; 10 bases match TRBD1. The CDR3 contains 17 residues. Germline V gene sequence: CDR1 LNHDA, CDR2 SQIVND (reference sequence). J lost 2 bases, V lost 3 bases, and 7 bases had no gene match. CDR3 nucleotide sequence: TGTGCCAGTAGTATCCTCGGGACAGGGGATGGCAATCAGCCCCAGCATTTT. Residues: CASSILGTGDGNQPQHF. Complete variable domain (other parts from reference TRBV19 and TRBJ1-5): DGGITQSPKYLFRKEGQNVTLSCEQNLNHDAMYWYRQDPGQGLRLIYYSQIVNDFQKGDIAEGYSVSREKKESFPLTVTSAQKNPTAFYLCASSILGTGDGNQPQHFGDGTRLSIL.

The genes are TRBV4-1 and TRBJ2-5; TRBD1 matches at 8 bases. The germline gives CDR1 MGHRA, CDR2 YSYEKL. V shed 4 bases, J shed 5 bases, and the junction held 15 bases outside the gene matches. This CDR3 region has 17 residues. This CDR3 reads CASSPSWLDRAEETQYF. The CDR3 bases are TGCGCCAGCAGCCCCAGCTGGTTGGACAGGGCCGAGGAGACCCAGTACTTC.

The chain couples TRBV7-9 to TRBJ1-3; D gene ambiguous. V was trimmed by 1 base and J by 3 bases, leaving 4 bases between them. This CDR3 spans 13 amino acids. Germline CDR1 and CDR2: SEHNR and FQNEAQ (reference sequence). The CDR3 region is CASSLDGGNTIYF. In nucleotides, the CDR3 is TGTGCCAGCAGCTTAGACGGTGGAAACACCATATATTTT.

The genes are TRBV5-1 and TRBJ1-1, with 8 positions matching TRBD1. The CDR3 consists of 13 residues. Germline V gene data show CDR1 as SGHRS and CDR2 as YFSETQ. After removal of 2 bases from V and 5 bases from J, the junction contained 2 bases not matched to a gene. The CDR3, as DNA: TGCGCCAGCAGCTTTCAGGGGGCGACTGAAGCTTTCTTT. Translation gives CASSFQGATEAFF.

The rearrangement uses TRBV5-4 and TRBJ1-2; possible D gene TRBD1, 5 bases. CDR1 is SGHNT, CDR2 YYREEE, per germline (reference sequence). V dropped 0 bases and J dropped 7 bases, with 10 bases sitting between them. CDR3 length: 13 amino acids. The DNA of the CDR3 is TGTGCCAGCAGCTTGGAAGGGGCAGGTGGCTACACCTTC. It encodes CASSLEGAGGYTF.

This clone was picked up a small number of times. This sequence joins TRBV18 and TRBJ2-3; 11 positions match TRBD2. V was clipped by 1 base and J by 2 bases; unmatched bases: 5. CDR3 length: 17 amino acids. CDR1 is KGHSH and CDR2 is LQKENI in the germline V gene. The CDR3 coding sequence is TGTGCCAGCTCACCACAAGCACTAGCGGGGGACACAGATACGCAGTATTTT. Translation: CASSPQALAGDTDTQYF.

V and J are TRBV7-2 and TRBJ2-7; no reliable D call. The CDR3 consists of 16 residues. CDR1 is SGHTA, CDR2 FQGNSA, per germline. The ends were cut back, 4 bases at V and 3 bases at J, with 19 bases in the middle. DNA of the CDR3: TGTGCCAGCAGCTCTTACTCCCGGGCGGCTTACTACGAGCAGTACTTC. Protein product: CASSSYSRAAYYEQYF.

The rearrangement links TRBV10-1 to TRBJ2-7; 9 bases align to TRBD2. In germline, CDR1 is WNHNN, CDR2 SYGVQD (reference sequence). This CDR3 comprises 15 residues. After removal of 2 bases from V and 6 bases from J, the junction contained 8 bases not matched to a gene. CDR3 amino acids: CASSEHWRGGVEQYV. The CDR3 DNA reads TGCGCCAGCAGTGAGCATTGGCGGGGGGGTGTCGAGCAGTACGTC.

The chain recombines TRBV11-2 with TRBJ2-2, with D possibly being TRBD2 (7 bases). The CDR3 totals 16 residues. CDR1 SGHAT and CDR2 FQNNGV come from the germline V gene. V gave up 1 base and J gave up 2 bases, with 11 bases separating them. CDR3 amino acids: CASSLGRGGNTGELFF. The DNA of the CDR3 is TGTGCCAGCAGCTTAGGGCGCGGGGGCAACACCGGGGAGCTGTTTTTT.

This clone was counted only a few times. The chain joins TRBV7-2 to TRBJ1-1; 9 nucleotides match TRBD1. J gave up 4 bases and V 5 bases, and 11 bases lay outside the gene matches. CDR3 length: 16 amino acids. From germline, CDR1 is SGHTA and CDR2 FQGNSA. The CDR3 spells CASSAGTGGKGTEAFF. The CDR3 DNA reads TGTGCCAGCAGCGCAGGCACAGGGGGCAAGGGCACTGAAGCTTTCTTT. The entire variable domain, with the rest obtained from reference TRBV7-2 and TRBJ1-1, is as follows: GAGVSQSPSNKVTEKGKDVELRCDPISGHTALYWYRQSLGQGLEFLIYFQGNSAPDKSGLPSDRFSAERTGGSVSTLTIQRTQQEDSAVYLCASSAGTGGKGTEAFFGQGTRLTVV.